A single T cell receptor (beta chain) is shown here with its context. Its antigen is as yet unknown. This sample was taken from a study of cytomegalovirus exposure and HLA in healthy donors. The study ran its PCR with 60 Vbeta and 13 Jbeta primers. Sequenced by immunoSEQ multiplex PCR; TCRdb stores in-frame clones only, minus some. This table holds some 190,000 clones, 85% found once. Study-wide results and caveats: A later analysis found most CMV-associated TCR beta chains apparently HLA-restricted. For cytomegalovirus status, the classifier reportedly gave diagnoses with high specificity and sensitivity.

The V gene's germline CDR1 is MNHEY and CDR2 SMNVEV (reference sequence). The CDR3 totals 14 residues. The gene calls are TRBV27 and TRBJ2-5; TRBD2 agrees at 7 bases. The closer fit of TRBJ2-7 to the DNA end suggests the J call may be wrong. This TCR was sampled from a boy aged 2 to 10 in good health and CMV-seronegative. Sequencing was carried out using PBMCs. CDR3 DNA: TGTGCCAGCAGTATCCGGGAGGACGACTACGAGCAGTACTTC. It is translated as CASSIREDDYEQYF.